This TCR beta chain was recovered during a study of T cells after yellow fever vaccination. TCRdb redid the calling of the 5' RACE reads with MiXCR, one entry per CDR3 protein. The repertoire consists of 85,000 to 100,000 distinct CDR3 sequences, with approximately 5.5% occurring once and the leading ten covering about two fifths. Trimming pared 3 bases from V and 0 bases from J, leaving 8 bases between. Germline V gene lookup returns CDR1 SGHRS and CDR2 YFSETQ. The CDR3 is 14 residues long. The source material was CD8+ T cells sorted from PBMCs, sampled 10 days after the yellow fever booster vaccination. The TCR comes from a man younger than 35 who received the YFV17D yellow fever vaccine. The chain recombines TRBV5-1 with TRBJ2-3; the D is unclear. This CDR3 reads CASSWGSSTDTQYF. The CDR3 bases are TGCGCCAGCAGCTGGGGTTCTAGCACAGATACGCAGTATTTT.